This T cell receptor (beta chain) was sequenced in a study of blood T cell repertoires in COVID-19. Study-level background: From T cells, B-cell-depleted T cells, or PBMCs came the material, which was cDNA or gDNA.

The V gene's germline CDR1 is SQVTM and CDR2 ANQGSEA. Germline trimming cut 7 bases from V and 12 bases from J; bases unmatched to any gene: 9. This CDR3 is built from 13 residues. In the original processing: Estimates of nucleated cell counts were drawn from the amplification of reference gene primers. Produced via immunoSEQ multiplex PCR; TCRdb's table is partial and in-frame only. V and J calls and clone size are those listed in that table; D and trimming were worked out from the DNA. The data hold about 410,000 clones, with roughly 89% observed a single time. The chain couples TRBV29-1 to TRBJ2-1, with 13 bases fitting TRBD2. The receptor was isolated from a woman aged 25 to 39 with active or convalescent COVID-19. Sequenced sample: peripheral blood. CDR3 protein: CSAQTSGRIVQFF. The CDR3 DNA reads TGCAGCGCCCAGACTAGCGGGAGGATTGTGCAGTTCTTC.